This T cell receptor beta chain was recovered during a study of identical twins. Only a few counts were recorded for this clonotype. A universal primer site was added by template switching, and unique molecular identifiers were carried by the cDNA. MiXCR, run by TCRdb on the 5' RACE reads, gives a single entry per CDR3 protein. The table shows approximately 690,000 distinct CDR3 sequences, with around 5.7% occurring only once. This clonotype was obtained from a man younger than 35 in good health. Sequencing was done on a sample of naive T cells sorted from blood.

The CDR3 here is CSVEDGTGTAYEQYF. CDR3 sequence (DNA): TGCAGCGTTGAAGATGGTACCGGGACAGCCTACGAGCAGTACTTC. V and J are TRBV29-1 and TRBJ2-7; 7 bases fit TRBD1. The CDR3 has 15 residues. The junction had 7 bases not matched to a gene; V was cut back by 0 bases and J by 2 bases. Germline V lookup: CDR1 SQVTM, CDR2 ANQGSEA.